The 32 T cell receptor beta chains reported below all come from one sample, sequenced in a study of human T cells and chemical hapten exposure. The time point denotes: patch test 3, about 24 weeks after DPC sensitization. Treatment given: therapeutic diphenylcyclopropenone sensitization with weekly scalp DPC. Each CDR3 protein gets one entry after TCRdb re-called the RACE reads with MiXCR. Of some 180,000 distinct CDR3 sequences listed, under 25% are singletons. This specimen was whole blood, taken in connection with sensitization to the hapten diphenylcyclopropenone (DPC). The source is a woman between 40 and 50 years old with alopecia areata. Some clones in this sample may be carry-over from other donors' samples.

This clonotype was seen a few times. This sequence joins TRBV10-3 and TRBJ2-5; TRBD2 matches 7 bases. The germline CDR1 and CDR2 sequences are ENHRY and SYGVKD. The ends lost 6 bases at V and 0 bases at J; junction bases unmatched: 1. The CDR3 loop spans 13 amino acids. The CDR3 loop reads CAIRGTNQETQYF. The DNA of the CDR3 is TGTGCCATCAGGGGGACTAACCAAGAGACCCAGTACTTC.

The chain uses TRBV20-1 and TRBJ1-4, with D unclear. The V end was cut by 5 bases, the J end by 5 bases, with 6 bases between. The CDR3 has 11 residues. Germline V gives CDR1 DFQATT, CDR2 SNEGSKA (reference sequence). The CDR3 nucleotides are TGCAGTGCTGGGGAAAATGAAAAACTGTTTTTT. Protein product: CSAGENEKLFF.

The gene calls are TRBV7-8 and TRBJ2-1; possible D gene TRBD2, 5 bases. With 5 bases removed from V and 3 bases from J, the gap between germline ends came to 14 bases. The CDR3 runs 15 residues. Germline assignment: CDR1 SGHVS and CDR2 FQNEAQ. For the CDR3, the DNA is TGTGCCAGCAGCGCCGCACTAGGGAGCTACAATGAGCAGTTCTTC. Translation: CASSAALGSYNEQFF.

Only one count was recorded for this clonotype. The V gene is TRBV12-5, the J gene TRBJ2-7; D is possibly TRBD2 (5 bases). CDR1 is LGHNT and CDR2 is FRNRAP in the germline V gene. The CDR3 is 14 amino acids. DNA for the CDR3: TGTGCACTGGAGAGCGGTCCCCGGGGATGTGAGCAGTACTTC. Its protein product is CALESGPRGCEQYF.

This clonotype turned up a few times. The V gene is TRBV7-2, the J gene TRBJ2-3; D not certain. CDR1 SGHTA and CDR2 FQGNSA come from the germline V gene. Trimming took 2 bases from V and 0 from J, leaving 6 bases between them. The CDR3 has 14 residues. Here the CDR3 reads CASSLRQSTDTQYF. The CDR3 DNA reads TGTGCCAGCAGCTTACGGCAGAGCACAGATACGCAGTATTTT.

The chain joins TRBV5-1 to TRBJ2-6, with TRBD1 as a possible D gene (6 bases). Trimming cost V 4 bases and J 4 bases, with 12 bases left between them. In germline, CDR1 is SGHRS, CDR2 YFSETQ. The CDR3 has 15 residues. The CDR3 sequence is CASSPQGPGANVLTF. CDR3 DNA: TGCGCCAGCAGCCCACAGGGACCAGGGGCCAACGTCCTGACTTTC.

In its sample, this clonotype was seen many times. The genes are TRBV29-1 and TRBJ2-5, with TRBD1 matching over 7 bases. The ends lost 7 bases at V and 2 bases at J; junction bases unmatched: 1. Germline loops: CDR1 SQVTM, CDR2 ANQGSEA. The CDR3 length is 11 residues. The CDR3 here is CSGGQQETQYF. CDR3 DNA: TGCAGCGGGGGACAGCAAGAGACCCAGTACTTC.

The CDR3 coding sequence is TGTGCCAGCAGCTTATCGGCTAGCGGGAGAGGGGTTGTTGATACGCAGTATTTT. Translation gives CASSLSASGRGVVDTQYF. V gene TRBV7-9 combines with J gene TRBJ2-3; 10 bases fit TRBD2. Germline loops: CDR1 SEHNR, CDR2 FQNEAQ (reference sequence). J gave up 6 bases and V 2 bases, and 14 bases lay outside the gene matches. The CDR3 spans 18 residues.

V and J are TRBV20-1 and TRBJ2-1; no firm D call. The germline CDR1 and CDR2 sequences are DFQATT and SNEGSKA (reference sequence). V was shortened by 0 bases and J by 3 bases, with 9 bases between the two germline ends. The CDR3 is 14 residues long. The CDR3 reads CSARDPVSYNEQFF. The DNA for the CDR3 is TGCAGTGCTAGAGATCCGGTTAGCTACAATGAGCAGTTCTTC.

This clonotype was recorded a few times. The chain carries TRBV3-1 and TRBJ2-1; 8 bases are a match to TRBD2. The CDR3 contains 16 residues. The germline V gene has CDR1 LGHDT and CDR2 YNNKEL (reference sequence). Trimming cost V 1 base and J 5 bases; bases outside gene matches: 7. The CDR3 DNA is TGTGCCAGCAGCCAAGTACCAGCGGGAGAGGACAATGAGCAGTTCTTC. It encodes CASSQVPAGEDNEQFF.

As regards this clonotype: It is unclear where the CDR3 begins or ends on the DNA, so no DNA is shown, and the CDR3 is as TCRdb lists it. The chain combines TRBV24-1 with TRBJ1-1; TRBD1 was called by the table and not checked on the DNA. CDR1 is KGHDR and CDR2 is SFDVKD in the germline V gene. Including both end residues, the CDR3 is 13 amino acids long. CDR3 sequence reads: CATSSSGARRAFF.

The genes are TRBV24-1 and TRBJ2-1; no definite D call. This CDR3 comprises 11 residues. Trimming took off 6 bases at V and 4 bases at J, with 3 bases between the two ends. The V gene's germline CDR1 is KGHDR and CDR2 SFDVKD. CDR3 sequence: CATSKYNEQFF. The CDR3 DNA is TGTGCCACCAGTAAGTACAATGAGCAGTTCTTC.

This chain's CDR3 is CASSVTGTSGRALRRTDTQYF. For the CDR3, the DNA is TGTGCCAGCAGCGTAACCGGGACTAGCGGGAGGGCCTTACGGAGGACAGATACGCAGTATTTT. V is TRBV5-5 and J is TRBJ2-3, with 16 bases aligning to TRBD2. The CDR3 is 21 residues long. Trimming cost V 4 bases and J 3 bases; bases outside gene matches: 17. CDR1 is SGHKS and CDR2 is YYEKEE in the germline V gene (reference sequence).

In its sample, this clonotype was seen once. V usage is TRBV27 and J usage is TRBJ2-7; weak D call: TRBD1 (6 bases). CDR1 MNHEY and CDR2 SMNVEV come from the germline V gene (reference sequence). The CDR3 contains 16 residues. V was cut by 4 bases and J by 1 base, with 17 bases left in between. The CDR3 is CASSSRPGTRSYEQYF. In DNA form, the CDR3 reads TGTGCCAGCAGTTCCCGACCCGGGACACGGTCCTACGAGCAGTACTTC.

The chain recombines TRBV7-8 with TRBJ2-1, with 10 bases lining up with TRBD2. The ends lost 2 bases at V and 3 bases at J; junction bases unmatched: 1. CDR3 size: 15 residues. Germline loops: CDR1 SGHVS, CDR2 FQNEAQ. CDR3: CASSLTSGNYNEQFF. The CDR3 DNA reads as TGTGCCAGCAGCTTAACTAGCGGGAACTACAATGAGCAGTTCTTC.

This clonotype was seen a handful of times. The chain uses TRBV20-1 and TRBJ1-1; D unresolved. The CDR3 loop spans 12 amino acids. V dropped 2 bases and J dropped 1 base, with 5 bases sitting between them. The germline V gene has CDR1 DFQATT and CDR2 SNEGSKA (reference sequence). CDR3 sequence reads: CSARYGNTEAFF. DNA for the CDR3: TGCAGTGCTAGATACGGGAACACTGAAGCTTTCTTT.

V and J are TRBV9 and TRBJ2-1; the match to TRBD2 covers 11 bases. This CDR3 is built from 15 residues. CDR1 is SGDLS, CDR2 YYNGEE, per germline. V lost 0 bases to trimming and J lost 9 bases; unmatched junction nucleotides: 5. CDR3 loop: CASSVDRLAGSEQFF. CDR3 DNA sequence: TGTGCCAGCAGCGTAGATCGACTAGCGGGAAGTGAGCAGTTCTTC.

This rearrangement joins TRBV12-5 to TRBJ2-1; 9 nucleotides line up with TRBD1. Germline CDR1 reads LGHNT; CDR2 reads FRNRAP. V shed 4 bases, J shed 7 bases, and the junction held 8 bases outside the gene matches. CDR3 length: 15 residues. CDR3 amino acids: CASGSTGTGINEQFF. The CDR3 coding sequence is TGTGCTAGTGGTTCAACCGGGACAGGGATAAATGAGCAGTTCTTC.

The chain carries TRBV7-6 and TRBJ2-7, with 10 bases aligning to TRBD1. The CDR3 has 15 residues. The J segment lost 0 bases and the V segment lost 4 bases, leaving 3 bases of the junction unmatched. Germline CDR1 is SGHVS and CDR2 is FNYEAQ. The CDR3 protein is CASSSGQGSSYEQYF. As DNA, the CDR3 is TGTGCCAGCAGCTCGGGACAGGGGAGCTCCTACGAGCAGTACTTC.

CDR3 bases: TGTGCCAGCTCACCACCGGCTTCCCGCTCCTACAATGAGCAGTTCTTC. Translated, it gives CASSPPASRSYNEQFF. The V gene is TRBV18, the J gene TRBJ2-1; D gene uncertain. V shed 0 bases and J shed 0 bases, with 9 bases lying between them. Germline CDR1 is KGHSH and CDR2 is LQKENI. The CDR3 extends over 16 amino acids.

Here the CDR3 DNA reads TGCAGTGCTAGGACGGATCAAGAGACCCAGTACTTC. Its translation: CSARTDQETQYF. The V call is TRBV20-1, the J call TRBJ2-5, with D unclear. Trimming pared 3 bases from V and 2 bases from J, leaving 7 bases between. The CDR3 runs to 12 residues. Germline V gives CDR1 DFQATT, CDR2 SNEGSKA (reference sequence).

The chain links TRBV12-3 or TRBV12-4 to TRBJ1-4; D is undetermined. V was clipped by 1 base and J by 7 bases, with 13 bases between them. The length of the CDR3 is 15 residues. The CDR3 loop is CASSLERRRGEKLFF. The CDR3 coding sequence is TGTGCCAGCAGTTTAGAGAGGCGGCGAGGTGAAAAACTGTTTTTT.

V usage is TRBV7-9 and J usage is TRBJ1-6; 7 nucleotides agree with TRBD1. Trimming took 2 bases from V and 0 from J; bases not matched to a gene: 1. The CDR3 consists of 16 residues. Germline CDR1 reads SEHNR; CDR2 reads FQNEAQ (reference sequence). The CDR3 loop is CASSLQGGSYNSPLHF. CDR3 DNA sequence: TGTGCCAGCAGCTTACAGGGGGGCTCCTATAATTCACCCCTCCACTTT. Full variable domain (missing parts from reference TRBV7-9 and TRBJ1-6): DTGVSQNPRHKITKRGQNVTFRCDPISEHNRLYWYRQTLGQGPEFLTYFQNEAQLEKSRLLSDRFSAERPKGSFSTLEIQRTEQGDSAMYLCASSLQGGSYNSPLHFGNGTRLTVT.

This rearrangement joins TRBV24-1 to TRBJ2-5; D ambiguous. This CDR3 is 15 amino acids long. Trimming pared 5 bases from V and 5 bases from J, leaving 17 bases between. Germline V gene sequence: CDR1 KGHDR, CDR2 SFDVKD. CDR3 residues: CATSGGWLSGETQYF. CDR3 DNA: TGTGCCACCAGTGGTGGATGGTTGTCTGGGGAGACCCAGTACTTC.

This rearrangement joins TRBV11-1 to TRBJ2-3; 15 bases match TRBD2. Losses at the gene ends were 4 bases for V and 0 bases for J; bases not matched to a gene: 5. The length of the CDR3 is 18 residues. The germline V gene encodes CDR1 SGHAT and CDR2 FQDESV (reference sequence). The CDR3 region is CASSWTSGRAESTDTQYF. The CDR3, as DNA: TGTGCCAGCAGCTGGACTAGCGGGAGGGCCGAGAGCACAGATACGCAGTATTTT.

At least ten counts were recorded for this clonotype. This chain connects TRBV29-1 to TRBJ1-2, with 9 bases lining up with TRBD1. This CDR3 spans 13 amino acids. V was pared by 6 bases and J by 6 bases, with 8 bases of the junction left unmatched. Germline lookup yields CDR1 SQVTM and CDR2 ANQGSEA. The CDR3 is CSVRPGTGNGYTF. In nucleotides, the CDR3 is TGCAGCGTCCGTCCCGGGACAGGGAATGGCTACACCTTC. The full variable domain, with the rest looked up from reference TRBV29-1 and TRBJ1-2, is SAVISQKPSRDICQRGTSLTIQCQVDSQVTMMFWYRQQPGQSLTLIATANQGSEATYESGFVIDKFPISRPNLTFSTLTVSNMSPEDSSIYLCSVRPGTGNGYTFGSGTRLTVV.

This rearrangement joins TRBV7-8 to TRBJ1-6; no clear D gene. The CDR3 consists of 16 residues. CDR1 SGHVS and CDR2 FQNEAQ come from the germline V gene. The V end lost 4 bases, the J end lost 8 bases, and 18 bases lay between the germline ends. In DNA, the CDR3 is TGTGCCAGCAGCTCCACCCCGTGGGGTATGGATTCACCCCTCCACTTT. Its translation: CASSSTPWGMDSPLHF.

The V call is TRBV18, the J call TRBJ1-5; D may be TRBD1 (6 bases). The length of the CDR3 is 15 residues. Germline CDR1 reads KGHSH; CDR2 reads LQKENI. Trimming took 2 bases from V and 3 from J, leaving 11 bases between them. In nucleotides, the CDR3 is TGTGCCAGCTCACCATGGTCAGGGGACAATCAGCCCCAGCATTTT. As protein: CASSPWSGDNQPQHF.

In this sample, this clonotype turned up many times. The rearrangement links TRBV4-1 to TRBJ1-2, with D perhaps matching TRBD1 (5 bases). The CDR3 is made up of 15 amino acids. The V and J ends lost 0 bases and 5 bases respectively, with 13 bases between them. The germline CDR1 and CDR2 sequences are MGHRA and YSYEKL. The CDR3: CASSQDSGTVYGYTF. The CDR3 DNA reads TGCGCCAGCAGCCAAGATTCCGGGACGGTATATGGCTACACCTTC.

In this sample, this clonotype turned up many times. This chain links TRBV27 with TRBJ2-2; unclear D gene. Per germline, CDR1 MNHEY and CDR2 SMNVEV (reference sequence). The CDR3 extends over 15 amino acids. The V end lost 7 bases, the J end lost 0 bases, and 12 bases lay between the germline ends. The CDR3 sequence: CASTRGRANTGELFF. The CDR3 nucleotides are TGTGCCAGCACCCGAGGTAGAGCGAACACCGGGGAGCTGTTTTTT.

The gene calls are TRBV28 and TRBJ2-7; 7 nucleotides align to TRBD2. The CDR3 length is 13 residues. Germline V CDR1 and CDR2: MDHEN, SYDVKM. The ends lost 7 bases at V and 0 bases at J; junction bases unmatched: 3. In nucleotides, the CDR3 is TGTGCCAGCAAGGGCGGGAGCTCCTACGAGCAGTACTTC. It translates to CASKGGSSYEQYF.

The rearrangement joins TRBV28 to TRBJ1-2, with D maybe TRBD1 (5 bases). Trimming took 2 bases from V and 6 from J, leaving 16 bases between them. Germline loops: CDR1 MDHEN, CDR2 SYDVKM. The CDR3 is 15 residues long. Here the CDR3 reads CASSLGGTGWHGYTF. The DNA of the CDR3 is TGTGCCAGCAGTTTAGGGGGGACGGGGTGGCATGGCTACACCTTC.